This is a list of T cell receptor beta chains from one sample in a study of post-analysis software for immune sequencing data. TCRdb passed the PCR reads through MiXCR, listing each CDR3 protein once. The sample has over 250,000 distinct CDR3 sequences; 35% to 45% are singletons. The sequenced sample was blood. Receptors originate from a girl aged 5-17 years with multiple sclerosis. Each CDR3 is given with its conserved first and last residue. A D gene is named only where the DNA matches it firmly. Expanded clones get a size class; other rows say once, few or many, or leave the size out.

v_gene: TRBV7-6
abundance: many
d_gene: .
j_gene: TRBJ1-4
CDR3nt: TGTGCCAGCAGCTTCCAAACAGCGAACACAAATGAAAAACTGTTTTTT
CDR3aa: CASSFQTANTNEKLFF

v_gene: TRBV5-1
abundance: .
d_gene: .
j_gene: TRBJ2-2
CDR3nt: TGCGCCAGCAAAAGTCCCGGAACTGCTAACACCGGGGAGCTGTTTTTT
CDR3aa: CASKSPGTANTGELFF

v_gene: TRBV19
abundance: many
d_gene: TRBD2
j_gene: TRBJ2-1
CDR3nt: TGTGCCAGTTCTGGCGGGAGGGCCATCAATGAGCAGTTCTTC
CDR3aa: CASSGGRAINEQFF

v_gene: TRBV20-1
abundance: many
d_gene: .
j_gene: TRBJ1-5
CDR3nt: TGCAGTGCTAGATTCGGCGATCAGCCCCAGCATTTT
CDR3aa: CSARFGDQPQHF

v_gene: TRBV4-1
abundance: .
d_gene: TRBD1
j_gene: TRBJ1-3
CDR3nt: TGCGCCAGCAGCCAAGGGCAGGGGGCGTCTGGAAACACCATATATTTT
CDR3aa: CASSQGQGASGNTIYF

v_gene: TRBV28
abundance: .
d_gene: TRBD1
j_gene: TRBJ2-2
CDR3nt: TGTGCCAGCAGTTTATTCCTGGGACAGGGGGGAACCGGGGAGCTGTTTTTT
CDR3aa: CASSLFLGQGGTGELFF

v_gene: TRBV2
abundance: many
d_gene: .
j_gene: TRBJ1-2
CDR3nt: TGTGCCAGCAGTACTAGACTGGAGAGCTATGGCTACACCTTC
CDR3aa: CASSTRLESYGYTF

v_gene: TRBV12-3/TRBV12-4
abundance: .
d_gene: .
j_gene: TRBJ1-2
CDR3nt: TGTGCCAGCAGTTTATCACCAAGAGGCAGGGGCTATGGCTACACCTTC
CDR3aa: CASSLSPRGRGYGYTF

v_gene: TRBV12-3/TRBV12-4
abundance: .
d_gene: .
j_gene: TRBJ2-3
CDR3nt: TGTGCCAGCAGGTGGGGACCTACAGGAGATGCGCAGTATTTT
CDR3aa: CASRWGPTGDAQYF

v_gene: TRBV24-1
abundance: .
d_gene: .
j_gene: TRBJ2-2
CDR3nt: TGTGCCACCAGTGATCCGGGACTGGACACCGGGGAGCTGTTTTTT
CDR3aa: CATSDPGLDTGELFF

v_gene: TRBV5-5
abundance: many
d_gene: TRBD2
j_gene: TRBJ2-1
CDR3nt: TGTGCCAGCAGCTTGGGTACTAGCGGGGGGACCTCCTACAATGAGCAGTTCTTC
CDR3aa: CASSLGTSGGTSYNEQFF

v_gene: TRBV11-2
abundance: many
d_gene: .
j_gene: TRBJ2-1
CDR3nt: TGTGCCAGCAGCTTAGGTCTGGGAACCAATGAGCAGTTCTTC
CDR3aa: CASSLGLGTNEQFF

v_gene: TRBV5-5
abundance: .
d_gene: TRBD2
j_gene: TRBJ2-1
CDR3nt: TGTGCCAGCAGCTTGTCGTCGGGAGGGCATGATGAGCAGTTCTTC
CDR3aa: CASSLSSGGHDEQFF

v_gene: TRBV7-2
abundance: .
d_gene: .
j_gene: TRBJ1-2
CDR3nt: TGTGCCAGCAGCTTAGGTCGGGGGCTGGATGGCTACACCTTC
CDR3aa: CASSLGRGLDGYTF

v_gene: TRBV28
abundance: .
d_gene: .
j_gene: TRBJ1-2
CDR3nt: TGTGCCAGCAGTATCGGACGGTCCGGTGGCTACACCTTC
CDR3aa: CASSIGRSGGYTF

v_gene: TRBV4-1
abundance: .
d_gene: .
j_gene: TRBJ1-5
CDR3nt: TGCGCCAGCAGCCCCACCCCGACAGCTAGCAATCAGCCCCAGCATTTT
CDR3aa: CASSPTPTASNQPQHF

v_gene: TRBV2
abundance: .
d_gene: .
j_gene: TRBJ2-3
CDR3nt: TGTGACAGCACAGGGGTGGGTAGCGGTCCGGTCGATACGCAGTATTTT
CDR3aa: CDSTGVGSGPVDTQYF

v_gene: TRBV28
abundance: .
d_gene: .
j_gene: TRBJ1-4
CDR3nt: TGTGCCAGCAGTTTAAACTTCCGGGTTACCCCTAATGAAAAACTGTTTTTT
CDR3aa: CASSLNFRVTPNEKLFF

v_gene: TRBV2
abundance: .
d_gene: .
j_gene: TRBJ1-3
CDR3nt: TGTGCCAGCACGCTTTCCCGCTCTGGAAACACCATATATTTT
CDR3aa: CASTLSRSGNTIYF

v_gene: TRBV10-3
abundance: .
d_gene: .
j_gene: TRBJ2-1
CDR3nt: TGTGCCATCAGTGAGGCGGGGGAGCAGTTCTTC
CDR3aa: CAISEAGEQFF

v_gene: TRBV20-1
abundance: few
d_gene: .
j_gene: TRBJ2-2
CDR3nt: TGCAGTGCTAGAGATTTGGACGGAAACACCGGGGAGCTGTTTTTT
CDR3aa: CSARDLDGNTGELFF

v_gene: TRBV18
abundance: .
d_gene: .
j_gene: TRBJ2-7
CDR3nt: TGTGCCAGCTCACTACAAGCCTACGAGCAGTACTTC
CDR3aa: CASSLQAYEQYF

v_gene: TRBV7-2
abundance: many
d_gene: TRBD1
j_gene: TRBJ2-7
CDR3nt: TGTGCCAGCAGCCCAGGACAGGGCCTCGAGCAGTACTTC
CDR3aa: CASSPGQGLEQYF

v_gene: TRBV6-2/TRBV6-3
abundance: .
d_gene: .
j_gene: TRBJ2-7
CDR3nt: TGTGCCAGCCGGGACATCTACGAGCAGTACTTC
CDR3aa: CASRDIYEQYF

v_gene: TRBV6-5
abundance: once
d_gene: TRBD1
j_gene: TRBJ1-4
CDR3nt: TGTGCCAGCCGACAGGGTCAATATGAAAAACTGTTTTTT
CDR3aa: CASRQGQYEKLFF

v_gene: TRBV7-8
abundance: many
d_gene: .
j_gene: TRBJ2-2
CDR3nt: TGTGCCAGCAGCTTAGGCGTGAACACCGGGGAGCTGTTTTTT
CDR3aa: CASSLGVNTGELFF

v_gene: TRBV10-3
abundance: .
d_gene: .
j_gene: TRBJ1-5
CDR3nt: TGTGCCATCAGCAATAACCGGGCCTATCAGCCCCAGCATTTT
CDR3aa: CAISNNRAYQPQHF

v_gene: TRBV20-1
abundance: many
d_gene: .
j_gene: TRBJ2-3
CDR3nt: TGCAGTGTGTCCCTAGAGAGCACAGATACGCAGTATTTT
CDR3aa: CSVSLESTDTQYF

v_gene: TRBV27
abundance: few
d_gene: .
j_gene: TRBJ1-6
CDR3nt: TGTGCCAGCAGTTTAGGGAGGCCCTCAAACAATTCACCCCCTCACTTT
CDR3aa: CASSLGRPSNNSPPHF

v_gene: TRBV6-5
abundance: many
d_gene: .
j_gene: TRBJ1-6
CDR3nt: TGTGCCAGCAGTTTAGGGCTCGAGGGAAATTCACCCCTCCACTTT
CDR3aa: CASSLGLEGNSPLHF

v_gene: TRBV7-6
abundance: few
d_gene: .
j_gene: TRBJ1-1
CDR3nt: TGTGCCAGCAGCTTATCATTGTATAACACTGAAGCTTTCTTT
CDR3aa: CASSLSLYNTEAFF

v_gene: TRBV7-9
abundance: few
d_gene: .
j_gene: TRBJ2-3
CDR3nt: TGTGCCAGCAGCTTAGTTGCGGGGCCGAGAGGAGATACGCAGTATTTT
CDR3aa: CASSLVAGPRGDTQYF

v_gene: TRBV20-1
abundance: many
d_gene: .
j_gene: TRBJ1-2
CDR3nt: TGCAGTGCTAGAGGCCCCCCGATATATGGCTACACCTTC
CDR3aa: CSARGPPIYGYTF

v_gene: TRBV12-3/TRBV12-4
abundance: few
d_gene: TRBD1
j_gene: TRBJ1-1
CDR3nt: TGTGCCAGCAGTCCCGAACAGGGGGTCACTGAAGCTTTCTTT
CDR3aa: CASSPEQGVTEAFF

v_gene: TRBV14
abundance: many
d_gene: .
j_gene: TRBJ1-1
CDR3nt: TGTGCCAGCAGCCAACAGGGAATGTACACTGAAGCTTTCTTT
CDR3aa: CASSQQGMYTEAFF

v_gene: TRBV7-2
abundance: .
d_gene: .
j_gene: TRBJ1-6
CDR3nt: TGTGCCAGCAGCTCCAGACAAGCCTATAATTCACCCCTCCACTTT
CDR3aa: CASSSRQAYNSPLHF

v_gene: TRBV20-1
abundance: many
d_gene: .
j_gene: TRBJ2-5
CDR3nt: TGCAGTGAGACCGCTTACCAAGAGACCCAGTACTTC
CDR3aa: CSETAYQETQYF

v_gene: TRBV27
abundance: many
d_gene: TRBD2
j_gene: TRBJ2-1
CDR3nt: TGTGCCAGCAGTCCAGCGGGAGGGGGGCAGTTCTTC
CDR3aa: CASSPAGGGQFF

v_gene: TRBV29-1
abundance: .
d_gene: TRBD1
j_gene: TRBJ2-1
CDR3nt: TGCAGCGTTGGAGACAGGGGGCTCAATGAGCAGTTCTTC
CDR3aa: CSVGDRGLNEQFF

v_gene: TRBV7-9
abundance: .
d_gene: .
j_gene: TRBJ2-2
CDR3nt: TGTGCCAGCAGCTTTACAACAGGACGGAGCGGGGAGCTGTTTTTT
CDR3aa: CASSFTTGRSGELFF

v_gene: TRBV19
abundance: many
d_gene: .
j_gene: TRBJ2-3
CDR3nt: TGTGCCAGTAGTATATCAGGCACAGATACGCAGTATTTT
CDR3aa: CASSISGTDTQYF

v_gene: TRBV10-3
abundance: .
d_gene: .
j_gene: TRBJ2-7
CDR3nt: TGTGCCATCAGTGAGTCGGCAGGAACCGAGCAGTACTTC
CDR3aa: CAISESAGTEQYF

v_gene: TRBV7-9
abundance: .
d_gene: TRBD1
j_gene: TRBJ1-2
CDR3nt: TGTGCCAGCAGCACCGGGACAGGGCATGGCTATGGCTACACCTTC
CDR3aa: CASSTGTGHGYGYTF

v_gene: TRBV5-5
abundance: once
d_gene: .
j_gene: TRBJ2-7
CDR3nt: TGTGCCAGCAGCTTAGGGTTTTCCGAGCAGTACTTC
CDR3aa: CASSLGFSEQYF

v_gene: TRBV5-1
abundance: .
d_gene: TRBD2
j_gene: TRBJ2-1
CDR3nt: TGCGCCAGCAGCTTAAGCGGGACTAGCGGGGAAGATGAGCAGTTCTTC
CDR3aa: CASSLSGTSGEDEQFF

v_gene: TRBV7-2
abundance: .
d_gene: .
j_gene: TRBJ2-1
CDR3nt: TGTGCCAGCAGTCCCGCCCGAGGGTATAATGAGCAGTTCTTC
CDR3aa: CASSPARGYNEQFF

v_gene: TRBV11-2
abundance: .
d_gene: TRBD2
j_gene: TRBJ2-3
CDR3nt: TGTGCCTGCAACCTAAACCTACTAGCGGGAGCTTGGGGCACAGATACGCAGTATTTT
CDR3aa: CACNLNLLAGAWGTDTQYF

v_gene: TRBV6-6
abundance: many
d_gene: .
j_gene: TRBJ2-1
CDR3nt: TGTGCCAGCAGTTATCAGGGACTCAATGAGCAGTTCTTC
CDR3aa: CASSYQGLNEQFF

v_gene: TRBV5-1
abundance: many
d_gene: TRBD2
j_gene: TRBJ2-3
CDR3nt: TGCGCCAGCTCCGAGGCTAGCGGGACTGTTAGCACAGATACGCAGTATTTT
CDR3aa: CASSEASGTVSTDTQYF